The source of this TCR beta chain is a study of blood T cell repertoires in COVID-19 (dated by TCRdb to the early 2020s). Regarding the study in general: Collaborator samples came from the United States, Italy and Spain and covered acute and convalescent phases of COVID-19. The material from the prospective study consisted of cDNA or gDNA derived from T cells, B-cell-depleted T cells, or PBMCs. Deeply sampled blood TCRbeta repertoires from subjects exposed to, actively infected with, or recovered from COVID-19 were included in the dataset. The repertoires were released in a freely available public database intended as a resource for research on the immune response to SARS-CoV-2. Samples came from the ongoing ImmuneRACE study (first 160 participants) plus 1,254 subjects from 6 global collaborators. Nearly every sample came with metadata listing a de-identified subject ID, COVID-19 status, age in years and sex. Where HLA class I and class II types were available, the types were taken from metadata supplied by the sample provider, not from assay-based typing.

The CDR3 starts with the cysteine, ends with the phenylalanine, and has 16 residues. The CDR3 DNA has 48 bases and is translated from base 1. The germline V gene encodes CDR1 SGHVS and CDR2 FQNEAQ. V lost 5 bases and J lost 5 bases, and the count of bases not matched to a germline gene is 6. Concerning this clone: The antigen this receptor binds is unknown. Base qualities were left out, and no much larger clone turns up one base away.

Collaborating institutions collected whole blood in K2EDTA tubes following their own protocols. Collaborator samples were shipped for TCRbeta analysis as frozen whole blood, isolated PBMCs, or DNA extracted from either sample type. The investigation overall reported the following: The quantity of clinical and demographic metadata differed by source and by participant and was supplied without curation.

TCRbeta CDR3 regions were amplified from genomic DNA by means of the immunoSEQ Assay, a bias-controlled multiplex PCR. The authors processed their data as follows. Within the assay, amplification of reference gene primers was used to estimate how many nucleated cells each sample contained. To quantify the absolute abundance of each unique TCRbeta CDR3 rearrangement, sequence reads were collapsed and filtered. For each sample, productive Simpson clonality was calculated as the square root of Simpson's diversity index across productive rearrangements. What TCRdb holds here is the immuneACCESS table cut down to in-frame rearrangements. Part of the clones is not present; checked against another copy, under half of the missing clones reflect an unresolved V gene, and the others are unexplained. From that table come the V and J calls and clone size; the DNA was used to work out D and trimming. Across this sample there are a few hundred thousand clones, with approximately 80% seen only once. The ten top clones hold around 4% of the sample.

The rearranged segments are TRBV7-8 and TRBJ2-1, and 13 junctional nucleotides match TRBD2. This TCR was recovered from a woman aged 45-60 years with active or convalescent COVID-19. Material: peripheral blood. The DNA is TGTGCCAGCAGCCGACTAGCGGGAGGAGGGGACAATGAGCAGTTCTTC. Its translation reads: CASSRLAGGGDNEQFF.